The present T cell receptor beta chain was sequenced within a study of T cells in Graves' hyperthyroidism and ophthalmopathy. Criteria for exclusion of patients were uncontrolled infection, other autoimmune disease, pregnancy or lactation. From RNA transcripts, TCR beta CDR3 regions were amplified. RT-PCR in the first round (using the HTBI primer set) targeted the TCR CDR3. Using its own MiXCR run on the multiplex PCR reads, TCRdb lists one record per CDR3 protein. The data show a few hundred thousand distinct CDR3 sequences, around 14% seen once. Germline V gene lookup returns CDR1 SNHLY and CDR2 FYNNEI. Trimming removed 7 bases at V and 7 bases at J, with 14 bases between. The CDR3 loop spans 14 amino acids. This clonotype was seen a few times.

The rearrangement uses TRBV2 and TRBJ1-6, with D hard to call. This TCR came from a woman younger than 30 with Graves' hyperthyroidism. Material for sequencing was blood. The DNA for the CDR3 is TGTGCCAGCATCCGCCTCGGAGGGAATTCACCCCTCCACTTT. Encoded protein: CASIRLGGNSPLHF.